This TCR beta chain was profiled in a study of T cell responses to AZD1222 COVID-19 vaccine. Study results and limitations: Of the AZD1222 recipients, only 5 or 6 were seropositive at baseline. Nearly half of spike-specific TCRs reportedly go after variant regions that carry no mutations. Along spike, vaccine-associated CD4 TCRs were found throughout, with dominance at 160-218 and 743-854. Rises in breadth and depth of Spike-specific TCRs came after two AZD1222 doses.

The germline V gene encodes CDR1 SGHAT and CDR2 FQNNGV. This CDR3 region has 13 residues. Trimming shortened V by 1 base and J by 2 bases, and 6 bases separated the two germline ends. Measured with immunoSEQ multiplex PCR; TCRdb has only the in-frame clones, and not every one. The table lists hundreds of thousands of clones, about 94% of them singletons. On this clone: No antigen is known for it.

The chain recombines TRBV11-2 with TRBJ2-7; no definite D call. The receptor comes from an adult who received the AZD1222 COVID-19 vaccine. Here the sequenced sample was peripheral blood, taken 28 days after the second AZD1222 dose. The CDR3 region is CASSLGETYEQYF. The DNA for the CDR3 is TGTGCCAGCAGCTTAGGGGAAACCTACGAGCAGTACTTC.